This entry describes one TCR beta chain. The data belong to a study of OX40 agonist ivuxolimab in advanced cancers. Germline CDR1 and CDR2: SNHLY and FYNNEI. The CDR3 length is 14 residues. Trimming left V 7 bases short and J 7 bases short, with 16 bases between. Only in-frame clones appear in the TCRdb table, and some are missing; sequencing was by immunoSEQ multiplex PCR. In the table there are some 89,000 clones, roughly 80% of which are singletons. The specimen comprised CD4+ or CD8+ T cells sorted from blood, sampled in a trial of the OX40 agonist ivuxolimab. This TCR was sampled from an adult with an advanced solid tumor such as melanoma, head and neck, liver or kidney cancer. V usage is TRBV2 and J usage is TRBJ2-2; the D is unclear. The CDR3 DNA reads as TGTGCCAGCAATCCGAGGCAGGCCAACGGGGAGCTGTTTTTT. It codes for CASNPRQANGELFF.